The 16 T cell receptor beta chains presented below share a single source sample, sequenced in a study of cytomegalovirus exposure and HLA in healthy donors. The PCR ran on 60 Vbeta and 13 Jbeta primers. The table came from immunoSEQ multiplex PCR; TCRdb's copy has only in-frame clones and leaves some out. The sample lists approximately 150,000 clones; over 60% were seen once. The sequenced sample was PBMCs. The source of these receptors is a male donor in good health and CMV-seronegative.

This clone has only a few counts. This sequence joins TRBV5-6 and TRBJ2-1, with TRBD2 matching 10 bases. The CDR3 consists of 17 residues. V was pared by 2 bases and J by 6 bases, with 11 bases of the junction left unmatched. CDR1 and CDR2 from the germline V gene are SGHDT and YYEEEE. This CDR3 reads CASSLGLGVAGGNEQFF. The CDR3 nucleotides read TGTGCCAGCAGCTTAGGCCTCGGAGTAGCGGGGGGCAATGAGCAGTTCTTC.

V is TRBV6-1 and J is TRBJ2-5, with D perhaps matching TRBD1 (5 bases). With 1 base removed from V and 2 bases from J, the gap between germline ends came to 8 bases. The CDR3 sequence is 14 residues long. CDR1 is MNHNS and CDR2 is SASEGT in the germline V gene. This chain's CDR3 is CASSEEAGQETQYF. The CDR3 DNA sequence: TGTGCCAGCAGTGAAGAGGCAGGGCAAGAGACCCAGTACTTC.

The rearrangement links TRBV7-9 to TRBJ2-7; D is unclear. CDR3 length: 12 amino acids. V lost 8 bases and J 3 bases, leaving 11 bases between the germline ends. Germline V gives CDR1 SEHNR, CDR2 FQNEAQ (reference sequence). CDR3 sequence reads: CASRQQGYEQYF. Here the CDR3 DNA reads TGTGCCAGCCGACAACAAGGCTACGAGCAGTACTTC.

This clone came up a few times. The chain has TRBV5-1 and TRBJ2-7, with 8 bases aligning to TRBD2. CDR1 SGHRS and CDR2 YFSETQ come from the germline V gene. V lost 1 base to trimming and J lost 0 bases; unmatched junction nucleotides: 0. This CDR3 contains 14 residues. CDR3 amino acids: CASSLTSGSYEQYF. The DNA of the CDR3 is TGCGCCAGCAGCTTGACTAGCGGCTCCTACGAGCAGTACTTC.

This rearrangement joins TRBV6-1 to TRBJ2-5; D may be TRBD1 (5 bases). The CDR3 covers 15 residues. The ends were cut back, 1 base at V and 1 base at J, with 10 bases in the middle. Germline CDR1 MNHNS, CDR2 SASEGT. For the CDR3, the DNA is TGTGCCAGCAGTGAAGATCGTACAGGCCAAGAGACCCAGTACTTC. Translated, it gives CASSEDRTGQETQYF.

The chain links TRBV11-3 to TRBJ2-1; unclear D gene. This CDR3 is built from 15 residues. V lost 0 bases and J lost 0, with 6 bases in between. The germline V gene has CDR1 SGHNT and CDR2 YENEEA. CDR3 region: CASSLEKSSYNEQFF. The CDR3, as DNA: TGTGCCAGCAGCTTAGAGAAGAGCTCCTACAATGAGCAGTTCTTC.

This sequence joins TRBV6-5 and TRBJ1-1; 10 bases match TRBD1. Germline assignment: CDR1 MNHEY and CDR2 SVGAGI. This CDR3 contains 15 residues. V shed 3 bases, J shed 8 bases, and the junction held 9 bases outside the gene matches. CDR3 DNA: TGTGCCAGCAGTTATGTTGGGACAGGGGCCTTGGAAGCTTTCTTT. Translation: CASSYVGTGALEAFF.

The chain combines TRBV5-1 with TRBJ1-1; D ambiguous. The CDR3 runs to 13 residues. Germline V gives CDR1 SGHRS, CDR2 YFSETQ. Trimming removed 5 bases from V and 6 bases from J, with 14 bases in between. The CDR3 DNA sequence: TGCGCCAGCAGTTGGGCGGGTAGCGCTGAAGCTTTCTTT. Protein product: CASSWAGSAEAFF.

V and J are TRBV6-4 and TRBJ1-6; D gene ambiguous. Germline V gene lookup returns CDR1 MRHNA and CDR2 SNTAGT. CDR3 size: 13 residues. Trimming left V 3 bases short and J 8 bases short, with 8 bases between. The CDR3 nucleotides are TGTGCCAGCAGTGAAGCATCGGATTCACCCCTCCACTTT. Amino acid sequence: CASSEASDSPLHF.

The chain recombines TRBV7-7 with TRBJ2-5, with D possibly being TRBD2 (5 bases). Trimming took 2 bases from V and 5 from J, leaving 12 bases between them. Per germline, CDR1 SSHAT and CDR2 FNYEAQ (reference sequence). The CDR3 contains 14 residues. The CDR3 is CASSLSSVGETQYF. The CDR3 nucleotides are TGTGCCAGCAGCTTAAGTAGCGTTGGGGAGACCCAGTACTTC.

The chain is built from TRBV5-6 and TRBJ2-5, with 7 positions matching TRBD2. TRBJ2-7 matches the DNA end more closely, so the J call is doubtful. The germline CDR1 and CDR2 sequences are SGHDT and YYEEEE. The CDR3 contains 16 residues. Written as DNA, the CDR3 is TGTGCCAGCAGCTTCTGGGGGGTCTGGGGGGGCTACGAGCAGTACTTC. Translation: CASSFWGVWGGYEQYF.

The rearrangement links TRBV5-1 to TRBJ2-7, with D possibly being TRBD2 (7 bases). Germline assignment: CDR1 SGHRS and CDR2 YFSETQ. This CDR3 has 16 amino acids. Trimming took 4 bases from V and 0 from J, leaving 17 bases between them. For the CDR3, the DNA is TGCGCCAGCAGCATGATGGTAGGGGGGGGCTCCTACGAGCAGTACTTC. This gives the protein CASSMMVGGGSYEQYF.

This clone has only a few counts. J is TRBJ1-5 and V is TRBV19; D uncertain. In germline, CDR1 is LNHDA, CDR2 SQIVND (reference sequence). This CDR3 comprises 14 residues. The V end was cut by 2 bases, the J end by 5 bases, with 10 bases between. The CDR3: CASSIHYEDQPQHF. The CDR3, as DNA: TGTGCCAGTAGTATACATTATGAGGATCAGCCCCAGCATTTT.

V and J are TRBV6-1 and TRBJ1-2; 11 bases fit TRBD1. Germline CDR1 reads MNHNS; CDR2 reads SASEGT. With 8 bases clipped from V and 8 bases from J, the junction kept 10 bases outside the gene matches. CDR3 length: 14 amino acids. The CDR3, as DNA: TGTGCCAGCTATGAAGGACAGGGGGCTTGGGGCTACACCTTC. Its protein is CASYEGQGAWGYTF.

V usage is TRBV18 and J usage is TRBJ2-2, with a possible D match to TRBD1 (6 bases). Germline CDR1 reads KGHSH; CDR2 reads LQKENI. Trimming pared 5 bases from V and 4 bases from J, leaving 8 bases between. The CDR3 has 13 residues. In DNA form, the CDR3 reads TGTGCCAGCTCATCGGACAGCACCGGGGAGCTGTTTTTT. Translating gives CASSSDSTGELFF.

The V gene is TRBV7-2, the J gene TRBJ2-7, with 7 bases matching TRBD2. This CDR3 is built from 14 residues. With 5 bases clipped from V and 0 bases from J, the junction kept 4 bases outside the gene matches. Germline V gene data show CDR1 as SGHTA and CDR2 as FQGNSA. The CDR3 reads CASSSSSGSYEQYF. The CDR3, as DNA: TGTGCCAGCAGCAGCTCTAGCGGCTCCTACGAGCAGTACTTC.